This T cell receptor (beta chain) was identified in a study of CD8+CD57+ T cells in acquired aplastic anemia. TCR beta VDJ and CDR3 profiles were obtained from a genomic DNA template. TCRdb processed the reads anew with MiXCR; each CDR3 protein has one entry. The sample has 95,000 to 150,000 distinct CDR3 sequences; almost 40% are singletons. The authors sequenced patients whose flow cytometry had shown CD8+CD57+ cell expansion. Note on this clonotype: As yet, its antigen is unknown.

V shed 3 bases and J shed 7 bases, with 7 bases lying between them. CDR1 is SEHNR and CDR2 is FQNEAQ in the germline V gene (reference sequence). The CDR3 runs to 12 residues. Study findings and constraints: Both patients and controls carried the same twenty-nine CD8+ CDR3 sequences.

This TCR derives from a human donor with aplastic anemia. Sequences were obtained from sorted CD4+, CD8+, or CD8+CD57+ T cells (not recorded which) from PBMCs. V and J are TRBV7-9 and TRBJ2-1; D gene unclear. The CDR3 spells CASSLMLNEQFF. The CDR3 DNA is TGTGCCAGCAGCTTGATGCTTAATGAGCAGTTCTTC.